Presented here are 24 T cell receptor beta chains from one specimen sequenced in a study of control samples from healthy donors and cancer patients. Profiling relied on immunoSEQ multiplex PCR, and the TCRdb table lists in-frame clones only, not all of them. Of some 79,000 clones listed, less than 90% are singletons. Sequences were obtained from blood. Receptors originate from a woman between 45 and 65 years old in good health.

The CDR3 spells CASSIGQSVSPLHF. The CDR3 DNA follows: TGTGCCAGCAGCATCGGACAGTCCGTTTCACCCCTCCACTTT. V is TRBV7-9 and J is TRBJ1-6, with D possibly being TRBD1 (6 bases). Trimming pared 5 bases from V and 9 bases from J, leaving 14 bases between. Germline assignment: CDR1 SEHNR and CDR2 FQNEAQ (reference sequence). This CDR3 has 14 amino acids.

This clone was found once. An end of the junction does not agree with germline; a read error may underlie this. The chain uses TRBV15 and TRBJ2-1, with 10 bases lining up with TRBD2. CDR1 and CDR2 from the germline V gene are LNHNV and YYDKDF (reference sequence). CDR3 size: 17 residues. The CDR3: CATSGEREGQGDNEQFF. CDR3 DNA sequence: TGTGCCACCAGCGGAGAGCGGGAGGGCCAGGGTGACAATGAGCAGTTCTTC.

The V gene is TRBV5-4, the J gene TRBJ1-1; D possibly corresponds to TRBD1 (6 bases). The CDR3 contains 13 residues. Germline V CDR1 and CDR2: SGHNT, YYREEE (reference sequence). Trimming stripped 3 bases from V and 7 bases from J, with 13 bases between. CDR3 coding DNA: TGTGCCAGCAGCTCCCTCACAGGGCTTGAAGCTTTCTTT. As protein: CASSSLTGLEAFF.

V gene TRBV12-3 or TRBV12-4 combines with J gene TRBJ2-7, with D perhaps TRBD1 (5 bases). V lost 4 bases to trimming and J lost 1 base, with 8 bases between them. The CDR3 loop spans 13 amino acids. Written as DNA, the CDR3 is TGTGCCAGCAGTTCAGGGTATTCCTACGAGCAGTACTTC. Amino acid sequence: CASSSGYSYEQYF.

This chain connects TRBV2 to TRBJ2-7; TRBD1 might be the D (6 bases). The germline gives CDR1 SNHLY, CDR2 FYNNEI. V was trimmed by 7 bases and J by 2 bases, leaving 9 bases between them. This CDR3 is 12 amino acids long. The CDR3 loop is CASIGQPYEQYF. The CDR3 DNA follows: TGTGCCAGCATTGGACAGCCCTACGAGCAGTACTTC.

This sequence joins TRBV19 and TRBJ1-4; TRBD1 might be the D (6 bases). V was trimmed by 3 bases and J by 7 bases, leaving 12 bases between them. From germline, CDR1 is LNHDA and CDR2 SQIVND (reference sequence). The length of the CDR3 is 14 residues. The CDR3 sequence is CASSIPGAVEKLFF. CDR3 nucleotide sequence: TGTGCCAGTAGTATTCCGGGGGCTGTTGAAAAACTGTTTTTT.

The gene calls are TRBV28 and TRBJ2-7; no definite D call. The CDR3 length is 10 residues. V was cut by 4 bases and J by 7 bases, with 5 bases left in between. The germline V gene encodes CDR1 MDHEN and CDR2 SYDVKM. Here the CDR3 DNA reads TGTGCCAGCAGTTACGGAGAGCAGTACTTC. As protein: CASSYGEQYF. Filled out from reference TRBV28 and TRBJ2-7, the complete variable domain reads DVKVTQSSRYLVKRTGEKVFLECVQDMDHENMFWYRQDPGLGLRLIYFSYDVKMKEKGDIPEGYSVSREKKERFSLILESASTNQTSMYLCASSYGEQYFGPGTRLTVT.

The CDR3 protein is CASKPLAGVTDTQYF. CDR3 coding DNA: TGTGCCAGCAAACCCCTAGCGGGAGTCACAGATACGCAGTATTTT. The gene calls are TRBV2 and TRBJ2-3; 10 nucleotides match TRBD2. With 7 bases clipped from V and 2 bases from J, the junction kept 6 bases outside the gene matches. The CDR3 covers 15 residues. Germline CDR1 and CDR2: SNHLY and FYNNEI.

The table lists this clone with a count of one. The chain is built from TRBV10-3 and TRBJ1-1, with D possibly TRBD1 on 5 matching bases. CDR1 is ENHRY and CDR2 is SYGVKD in the germline V gene. The CDR3 is made up of 15 amino acids. With 0 bases removed from V and 5 bases from J, the gap between germline ends came to 13 bases. The CDR3 nucleotides read TGTGCCATCAGTGAGTCCCCTTTTAAGGGGACTGAAGCTTTCTTT. Encoded protein: CAISESPFKGTEAFF.

CDR3 amino acids: CASSQSGANEKLFF. The CDR3 nucleotides read TGTGCCAGCAGCCAGTCTGGGGCTAATGAAAAACTGTTTTTT. The chain links TRBV7-9 to TRBJ1-4; D ambiguous. V was trimmed by 5 bases and J by 3 bases, leaving 10 bases between them. This CDR3 region has 14 residues. Germline assignment: CDR1 SEHNR and CDR2 FQNEAQ (reference sequence).

The chain carries TRBV28 and TRBJ2-3; 9 bases align to TRBD1. The length of the CDR3 is 13 residues. Trimming removed 6 bases from V and 5 bases from J; junction bases left unmatched: 3. CDR1 is MDHEN and CDR2 is SYDVKM in the germline V gene. CDR3 in amino acids: CASRGTGKDTQYF. In DNA, the CDR3 is TGTGCCAGCAGGGGGACAGGGAAAGATACGCAGTATTTT.

This sequence joins TRBV5-1 and TRBJ2-1; D is uncertain. Germline V CDR1 and CDR2: SGHRS, YFSETQ. The V end was cut by 5 bases, the J end by 7 bases, with 13 bases between. CDR3 length: 13 residues. The CDR3 sequence: CASSKTPGNEQFF. In nucleotides, the CDR3 is TGCGCCAGCAGTAAGACCCCGGGTAATGAGCAGTTCTTC.

The gene calls are TRBV30 and TRBJ1-6; 7 bases agree with TRBD1. The trim removed 4 bases at V and 7 bases at J, leaving 4 bases unmatched. The germline CDR1 and CDR2 sequences are GTSNPN and SVGIG (reference sequence). The length of the CDR3 is 13 residues. CDR3 protein: CAWMGQQNSPLHF. The CDR3 bases are TGTGCCTGGATGGGACAGCAAAATTCACCCCTCCACTTT.

This chain links TRBV6-5 with TRBJ1-1; D is uncertain. The CDR3 has 13 amino acids. CDR1 is MNHEY and CDR2 is SVGAGI in the germline V gene. V lost 4 bases and J 1 base, leaving 7 bases between the germline ends. The CDR3 here is CASSWGSNTEAFF. The CDR3 bases are TGTGCCAGCAGTTGGGGTTCGAACACTGAAGCTTTCTTT.

The chain employs TRBV6-5 and TRBJ1-6, with 10 bases identical to TRBD1. CDR1 and CDR2 from the germline V gene are MNHEY and SVGAGI. The CDR3 contains 14 residues. Losses at the gene ends were 6 bases for V and 10 bases for J; bases not matched to a gene: 6. In nucleotides, the CDR3 is TGTGCCAGCAGGGGGACAGGGGAAGCCTCACCCCTCCACTTT. The encoded protein is CASRGTGEASPLHF.

V gene TRBV19 combines with J gene TRBJ2-5; D is perhaps TRBD2 (6 bases). V lost 9 bases and J 5 bases, leaving 16 bases between the germline ends. CDR1 is LNHDA and CDR2 is SQIVND in the germline V gene (reference sequence). CDR3 length: 13 residues. The CDR3 coding sequence is TGTGCCAGCCCGGGAGCGTCGGGGGAGACCCAGTACTTC. This codes for CASPGASGETQYF.

The gene calls are TRBV11-3 and TRBJ2-1; 9 positions agree with TRBD2. Germline-derived CDR1 and CDR2 are SGHNT and YENEEA. V lost 0 bases to trimming and J lost 16 bases; unmatched junction nucleotides: 7. The CDR3 extends over 13 amino acids. The CDR3 sequence: CASSLDRGGLAFF. CDR3 nucleotide sequence: TGTGCCAGCAGCTTAGATCGTGGGGGACTAGCCTTCTTC.

V and J are TRBV10-2 and TRBJ2-1, with 8 bases fitting TRBD1. This CDR3 contains 13 residues. In germline, CDR1 is WSHSY, CDR2 SAAADI. Trimming removed 8 bases from V and 7 bases from J; junction bases left unmatched: 7. The CDR3 nucleotides are TGCGCCAGCCGGCAGGGGGCGGGGAATGAGCAGTTCTTC. It translates to CASRQGAGNEQFF.

This chain uses TRBV5-5 with TRBJ2-1, with D perhaps TRBD1 or TRBD2 (5 bases each). Trimming shortened V by 4 bases and J by 0 bases, and 17 bases separated the two germline ends. The CDR3 has 17 amino acids. Germline values: CDR1 SGHKS, CDR2 YYEKEE (reference sequence). CDR3 loop: CASSGNIEGSSYNEQFF. The DNA for the CDR3 is TGTGCCAGCAGCGGGAACATCGAGGGGAGCTCCTACAATGAGCAGTTCTTC.

The V gene is TRBV4-1, the J gene TRBJ2-1, with D perhaps TRBD2 (5 bases). V was trimmed by 8 bases and J by 9 bases, leaving 11 bases between them. Germline assignment: CDR1 MGHRA and CDR2 YSYEKL. The CDR3 is 11 residues long. The CDR3 DNA follows: TGCGCCAGCGGAACTAGTCTTGAGCAGTTCTTC. It translates to CASGTSLEQFF.

The chain couples TRBV3-1 (or the pseudogene TRBV3-2) to TRBJ2-3; D may be TRBD2 (5 bases). V was shortened by 2 bases and J by 6 bases, with 15 bases between the two germline ends. The CDR3 totals 15 residues. Germline V lookup: CDR1 LGHDT, CDR2 YNNKEL (reference sequence). CDR3 bases: TGTGCCAGCAGCCAAAACAGCGGTTCACAGGATACGCAGTATTTT. Protein product: CASSQNSGSQDTQYF.

V and J are TRBV12-5 and TRBJ2-1, with a tentative D call TRBD2 (6 bases). This CDR3 has 15 amino acids. From germline, CDR1 is LGHNT and CDR2 FRNRAP. V gave up 4 bases and J gave up 6 bases, with 16 bases separating them. The CDR3 nucleotides are TGTGCTAGTGGTTCACCGGGACTCCGACGCAATGAGCAGTTCTTC. Amino acid sequence: CASGSPGLRRNEQFF.

The rearrangement links TRBV12-5 to TRBJ2-7; D is unclear. This CDR3 contains 13 residues. CDR1 LGHNT and CDR2 FRNRAP come from the germline V gene. Trimming left V 5 bases short and J 3 bases short, with 11 bases between. The CDR3, as DNA: TGTGCTAGTGGTCTTTCCCCCTTCTACGAGCAGTACTTC. Protein product: CASGLSPFYEQYF.

This clone was picked up a small number of times. This chain joins TRBV11-2 and TRBJ2-1, with D uncertain. The germline V and J ends were trimmed by 10 bases and 2 bases, with 15 bases remaining between them. This CDR3 has 14 residues. Germline V gene data show CDR1 as SGHAT and CDR2 as FQNNGV. DNA of the CDR3: TGTGCCACAAAGGAAGGGTCAGCCTACAATGAGCAGTTCTTC. Translation gives CATKEGSAYNEQFF.